Following are 25 T cell receptor beta chains from one sample sequenced in a study of T cell repertoires in cytomegalovirus infection. Antigen specificity for these receptors is unknown. TCRdb called the reads again in MiXCR, with one record for every CDR3 protein. The table has a few hundred thousand distinct CDR3 sequences, approximately 25% seen once; the top ten hold about 14%. The source was cultured PBMCs, collected from culture after CMV antigen stimulation. These receptors all stem from a human donor in good health (CMV status not recorded). Some clones in this sample may be carry-over from other donors' samples.

This clonotype counts as medium-sized (0.01 to 0.1%). V gene TRBV7-2 combines with J gene TRBJ2-3, with 8 bases matching TRBD1. The germline V gene has CDR1 SGHTA and CDR2 FQGNSA. The CDR3 runs 16 residues. J was trimmed by 4 bases and V by 1 base; bases with no gene match: 7. Here the CDR3 reads CASSLGPRGRADTQYF. In DNA form, the CDR3 reads TGTGCCAGCAGCTTAGGGCCCAGGGGGCGCGCAGATACGCAGTATTTT.

This chain links TRBV7-2 with TRBJ2-1; perhaps TRBD2 as D (6 bases). The CDR3 contains 14 residues. Germline CDR1 is SGHTA and CDR2 is FQGNSA. Trimming left V 5 bases short and J 5 bases short, with 13 bases between. CDR3 protein: CASSPWTTNNEQFF. In nucleotides, the CDR3 is TGTGCCAGCAGCCCGTGGACTACCAACAATGAGCAGTTCTTC.

This chain connects TRBV20-1 to TRBJ2-1; D gene ambiguous. CDR3 length: 14 residues. V lost 5 bases to trimming and J lost 4 bases, with 15 bases between them. CDR1 is DFQATT, CDR2 SNEGSKA, per germline (reference sequence). The CDR3 sequence is CSAPTSPSYNEQFF. CDR3 nucleotides: TGCAGTGCTCCCACCAGCCCATCGTACAATGAGCAGTTCTTC.

The J gene is TRBJ2-7, the V gene TRBV12-3 or TRBV12-4; 7 bases map to TRBD1. This CDR3 is built from 12 residues. Trimming removed 7 bases from V and 4 bases from J; junction bases left unmatched: 4. The CDR3 coding sequence is TGTGCCAGCACAGGGGGTTCATACGAGCAGTACTTC. Translated: CASTGGSYEQYF.

The chain links TRBV7-2 to TRBJ1-2; 10 bases agree with TRBD1. The CDR3 loop spans 14 amino acids. Germline V gives CDR1 SGHTA, CDR2 FQGNSA. Germline trimming cut 8 bases from V and 2 bases from J; bases unmatched to any gene: 5. DNA for the CDR3: TGTGCCAGCCTGTGGACAGGGGGGAACTATGGCTACACCTTC. It encodes CASLWTGGNYGYTF.

This clonotype was seen repeatedly, ten times or more. This sequence joins TRBV7-2 and TRBJ2-5; D gene uncertain. Germline assignment: CDR1 SGHTA and CDR2 FQGNSA. V was shortened by 1 base and J by 0 bases, with 9 bases between the two germline ends. This CDR3 spans 15 amino acids. The CDR3 loop reads CASSLGWQNQETQYF. CDR3 DNA sequence: TGTGCCAGCAGCTTAGGCTGGCAGAACCAAGAGACCCAGTACTTC.

The chain uses TRBV7-2 and TRBJ1-2; 9 bases agree with TRBD1. Trimming cost V 4 bases and J 6 bases; bases outside gene matches: 9. CDR3 length: 15 amino acids. CDR1 is SGHTA, CDR2 FQGNSA, per germline. CDR3 DNA: TGTGCCAGCAGCTCGAGGGGACAGGGCCTGGATGGCTACACCTTC. Protein: CASSSRGQGLDGYTF.

The V call is TRBV14, the J call TRBJ2-3; D is unresolved. The germline V and J ends were trimmed by 4 bases and 5 bases, with 13 bases remaining between them. The CDR3 has 14 residues. Germline-derived CDR1 and CDR2 are SGHDN and FVKESK. The CDR3 here is CASSPILGGDTQYF. CDR3 bases: TGTGCCAGCAGCCCCATCCTGGGCGGAGATACGCAGTATTTT. Variable domain in full (rest from reference TRBV14 and TRBJ2-3): EAGVTQFPSHSVIEKGQTVTLRCDPISGHDNLYWYRRVMGKEIKFLLHFVKESKQDESGMPNNRFLAERTGGTYSTLKVQPAELEDSGVYFCASSPILGGDTQYFGPGTRLTVL.

This clonotype was detected a few times. The rearrangement joins TRBV12-3 or TRBV12-4 to TRBJ1-1; TRBD1 matches at 7 bases. The CDR3 sequence is 15 residues long. J was trimmed by 3 bases and V by 5 bases; bases with no gene match: 9. The CDR3 nucleotides read TGTGCCAGCAGTCCTTACAGGGGAACTCACACTGAAGCTTTCTTT. Translating gives CASSPYRGTHTEAFF.

In its sample, this clonotype was seen a few times. The chain joins TRBV6-8 to TRBJ1-6; D remains unclear. CDR1 MNHGY and CDR2 SAAAGT come from the germline V gene. The CDR3 spans 14 residues. The ends were cut back, 2 bases at V and 9 bases at J, with 11 bases in the middle. CDR3: CASSYGSRGSPLHF. The CDR3 DNA follows: TGTGCCAGCAGTTACGGATCCCGGGGTTCACCCCTCCACTTT.

This clonotype was seen once. With a much larger clone just one base away, this may be a read error. The rearrangement links TRBV7-4 to TRBJ1-3; D perhaps matches TRBD1 (5 bases). CDR3 size: 15 residues. The germline gives CDR1 SGHVT, CDR2 SQSDAQ. The germline V and J ends were trimmed by 5 bases and 9 bases, with 20 bases remaining between them. The CDR3 nucleotides are TGTGCCAGCAGCCAAGACCGGGGGGAGGAAGCCACCATATATTTT. Translated: CASSQDRGEEATIYF.

This chain links TRBV19 with TRBJ2-1, with D uncertain. V lost 5 bases to trimming and J lost 2 bases, with 16 bases between them. There are 16 residues in the CDR3. Germline V gives CDR1 LNHDA, CDR2 SQIVND (reference sequence). CDR3 region: CASSYPADHTYNEQFF. The DNA for the CDR3 is TGTGCCAGTAGTTATCCCGCGGATCACACCTACAATGAGCAGTTCTTC.

The J gene is TRBJ2-1, the V gene TRBV19; TRBD2 aligns across 9 bases. The CDR3 has 15 amino acids. V lost 3 bases to trimming and J lost 9 bases; unmatched junction nucleotides: 9. CDR1 LNHDA and CDR2 SQIVND come from the germline V gene (reference sequence). CDR3 nucleotide sequence: TGTGCCAGTAGTATCACCTCTAGCGGGAAGGTTGAGCAGTTCTTC. It codes for CASSITSSGKVEQFF.

In its sample, this clonotype was seen many times. This chain joins TRBV20-1 and TRBJ2-1; D call uncertain. Trimming cost V 7 bases and J 1 base, with 17 bases left between them. Germline V lookup: CDR1 DFQATT, CDR2 SNEGSKA (reference sequence). The CDR3 consists of 15 residues. CDR3 in DNA: TGCAGTGTTCTTGACTTAGGTGCGTCCTACAATGAGCAGTTCTTC. Amino acids: CSVLDLGASYNEQFF.

The gene calls are TRBV5-6 and TRBJ2-5; D unresolved. This CDR3 comprises 13 residues. V lost 1 base, J lost 5 bases, and 9 bases lay in between. Germline-derived CDR1 and CDR2 are SGHDT and YYEEEE. Here the CDR3 DNA reads TGTGCCAGCAGCTTGATCGCTGTGGAGACCCAGTACTTC. Amino acid sequence: CASSLIAVETQYF.

This clonotype turned up a few times. V and J are TRBV4-2 and TRBJ2-3, with 7 bases identical to TRBD2. The V segment lost 6 bases and the J segment 6 bases; nucleotides outside the gene matches: 18. This CDR3 region has 17 residues. Looked up from germline, CDR1 is LGHNA and CDR2 is YNFKEQ. CDR3 nucleotides: TGTGCCAGCAGGCCAAGACTAAGCGGGGAGACGAGGGATACGCAGTATTTT. It is translated as CASRPRLSGETRDTQYF.

The chain uses TRBV19 and TRBJ2-6; no definite D call. Germline V gives CDR1 LNHDA, CDR2 SQIVND (reference sequence). CDR3 length: 14 residues. Trimming removed 5 bases at V and 2 bases at J, with 7 bases between. CDR3 residues: CASSFSPGANVLTF. The DNA of the CDR3 is TGTGCCAGTAGTTTTTCCCCTGGGGCCAACGTCCTGACTTTC.

This clonotype was counted a few times. The CDR3 loop is CASSLVVTDNEQFF. DNA of the CDR3: TGTGCCAGCAGCTTAGTGGTGACAGATAATGAGCAGTTCTTC. J is TRBJ2-1 and V is TRBV7-9, with D tentatively TRBD1 (5 bases). From germline, CDR1 is SEHNR and CDR2 FQNEAQ (reference sequence). This CDR3 contains 14 residues. V lost 1 base to trimming and J lost 7 bases, with 11 bases between them.

This clonotype was detected a few times. Here the CDR3 reads CASSLTPGRLEAFF. The CDR3 nucleotides read TGTGCCAGCAGCTTAACCCCCGGCAGGCTTGAAGCTTTCTTT. The chain is built from TRBV7-2 and TRBJ1-1; D not certain. CDR1 and CDR2 from the germline V gene are SGHTA and FQGNSA. The CDR3 is 14 amino acids. The V end lost 2 bases, the J end lost 7 bases, and 14 bases lay between the germline ends.

This sequence joins TRBV20-1 and TRBJ2-5, with D unclear. Germline V CDR1 and CDR2: DFQATT, SNEGSKA (reference sequence). CDR3 size: 13 residues. V was pared by 1 base and J by 2 bases, with 8 bases between. The CDR3 is CSARVPVQETQYF. The CDR3 nucleotides are TGCAGTGCTAGAGTACCGGTACAAGAGACCCAGTACTTC.

This chain links TRBV10-3 with TRBJ2-3; D is possibly TRBD1 or TRBD2 (5 bases each). Trimming took 3 bases from V and 2 from J, leaving 12 bases between them. The CDR3 has 15 amino acids. Germline V lookup: CDR1 ENHRY, CDR2 SYGVKD. Here the CDR3 reads CAISERGANTDTQYF. CDR3 DNA: TGTGCCATCAGTGAAAGGGGAGCCAACACAGATACGCAGTATTTT.

V and J are TRBV15 and TRBJ2-7; 13 bases agree with TRBD2. This CDR3 has 17 amino acids. V lost 1 base, J lost 4 bases, and 7 bases stayed unmatched. CDR1 is LNHNV, CDR2 YYDKDF, per germline (reference sequence). The CDR3 DNA is TGTGCCACCAGCAGAGTGGTGACTAGCGGGAGGATATACGAGCAGTACTTC. Translation gives CATSRVVTSGRIYEQYF. The whole variable domain, remainder taken from reference TRBV15 and TRBJ2-7, is DAMVIQNPRYQVTQFGKPVTLSCSQTLNHNVMYWYQQKSSQAPKLLFHYYDKDFNNEADTPDNFQSRRPNTSFCFLDIRSPGLGDTAMYLCATSRVVTSGRIYEQYFGPGTRLTVT.

This chain connects TRBV29-1 to TRBJ2-7, with a tentative D call TRBD1 (6 bases). The CDR3 spans 12 residues. Germline V CDR1 and CDR2: SQVTM, ANQGSEA. With 7 bases removed from V and 2 bases from J, the gap between germline ends came to 12 bases. CDR3 in DNA: TGCAGCGCCTCAGGGGTCACCTACGAGCAGTACTTC. Encoded protein: CSASGVTYEQYF.

This clonotype showed up just a few times. This chain connects TRBV27 to TRBJ2-3; D call uncertain. This CDR3 has 12 amino acids. The germline V gene encodes CDR1 MNHEY and CDR2 SMNVEV (reference sequence). Trimming removed 5 bases at V and 2 bases at J, with 5 bases between. The CDR3 region has the DNA TGTGCCAGCAGTCAAAACACAGATACGCAGTATTTT. This translates into CASSQNTDTQYF.

This clonotype appeared many times. This sequence joins TRBV7-8 and TRBJ2-1; 11 bases match TRBD2. Losses at the gene ends were 5 bases for V and 6 bases for J; bases not matched to a gene: 9. Looked up from germline, CDR1 is SGHVS and CDR2 is FQNEAQ. The length of the CDR3 is 16 residues. The CDR3 spells CASSPRLAGLSNEQFF. DNA for the CDR3: TGTGCCAGCAGCCCGCGACTAGCGGGACTCTCCAATGAGCAGTTCTTC. The entire variable domain, with the rest obtained from reference TRBV7-8 and TRBJ2-1, is as follows: GAGVSQSPRYKVAKRGQDVALRCDPISGHVSLFWYQQALGQGPEFLTYFQNEAQLDKSGLPSDRFFAERPEGSVSTLKIQRTQQEDSAVYLCASSPRLAGLSNEQFFGPGTRLTVL.